This is a list of T cell receptor beta chains from one sample in a study of cytomegalovirus exposure and HLA in healthy donors. Sequenced by immunoSEQ multiplex PCR; TCRdb stores in-frame clones only, minus some. This sample has 150,000 to 200,000 clones; approximately 67% occur once, and the top ten carry around 3%. The sample comprised PBMCs. Receptor source: a man aged 40-50 years in good health and CMV-seronegative. CDR3s leave out the opening cysteine and the closing phenylalanine or tryptophan. The size entry is marked missing in some rows and otherwise reads once, few, many or a size class.

J gene: TRBJ1-4; clone size: -; V gene: TRBV28; CDR3 protein: ASSFQTGSNEKLF
J gene: TRBJ1-2; clone size: -; V gene: TRBV2; CDR3 protein: ASSLGQGIYYGYT
J gene: TRBJ2-2; clone size: -; V gene: TRBV7-9; CDR3 protein: ASSADRGNTGELF
J gene: TRBJ2-3; clone size: -; V gene: TRBV4-3; CDR3 protein: ASSQDSQGISTDTQY
J gene: TRBJ2-1; clone size: -; V gene: TRBV5-4; CDR3 protein: ASSWTSGGYNEQF
J gene: TRBJ2-1; clone size: -; V gene: TRBV5-1; CDR3 protein: ASSLLAGNEQF
J gene: TRBJ1-2; clone size: -; V gene: TRBV23-1; CDR3 protein: ASSPPGGDGYT
J gene: TRBJ2-5; clone size: few; V gene: TRBV29-1; CDR3 protein: SVEAPKGLAGLQETQY
J gene: TRBJ1-6; clone size: few; V gene: TRBV30; CDR3 protein: AWGTGIQSPLH
J gene: TRBJ1-5; clone size: once; V gene: TRBV4-1; CDR3 protein: ASSSVGGNQPQH
J gene: TRBJ1-3; clone size: -; V gene: TRBV5-1; CDR3 protein: ASRPEQGARGNTIY
J gene: TRBJ2-7; clone size: once; V gene: TRBV18; CDR3 protein: ASSPRTAAYEQY
J gene: TRBJ2-7; clone size: few; V gene: TRBV19; CDR3 protein: ASSAGQGWDEQY
J gene: TRBJ2-5; clone size: few; V gene: TRBV29-1; CDR3 protein: SFGTGEETQY
J gene: TRBJ1-6; clone size: few; V gene: TRBV5-1; CDR3 protein: ASSLSQGDSPLH
J gene: TRBJ1-3; clone size: -; V gene: TRBV30; CDR3 protein: AWSVQGRYTIY
J gene: TRBJ2-7; clone size: few; V gene: TRBV6-1; CDR3 protein: ASSESGTGMREQY
J gene: TRBJ2-4; clone size: -; V gene: TRBV5-1; CDR3 protein: ASSRGDGNIQY
J gene: TRBJ1-3; clone size: once; V gene: TRBV12-5; CDR3 protein: ASGFGTEKGNTIY
J gene: TRBJ2-4; clone size: -; V gene: TRBV6-5; CDR3 protein: ASSYLTGTAKNIQY
J gene: TRBJ1-4; clone size: -; V gene: TRBV28; CDR3 protein: ASSLFTGGNEKLF
J gene: TRBJ1-5; clone size: -; V gene: TRBV7-3; CDR3 protein: ASSLTADQPQH
J gene: TRBJ2-4; clone size: -; V gene: TRBV2; CDR3 protein: ASSETIGGIKNIQY
J gene: TRBJ2-7; clone size: few; V gene: TRBV11-2; CDR3 protein: ASSSGHYEQY
J gene: TRBJ2-4; clone size: few; V gene: TRBV28; CDR3 protein: ASRSGTGGLNIQY
J gene: TRBJ1-2; clone size: -; V gene: TRBV4-2; CDR3 protein: ASSQPGQGPNYGYT
J gene: TRBJ2-2; clone size: few; V gene: TRBV9; CDR3 protein: ASSVDGGLNTGELF
J gene: TRBJ2-7; clone size: once; V gene: TRBV4-1; CDR3 protein: ASSQVWTTISEQY
J gene: TRBJ2-5; clone size: -; V gene: TRBV6-6; CDR3 protein: ASGTGGDVTQY
J gene: TRBJ1-5; clone size: -; V gene: TRBV30; CDR3 protein: AWSSDRNGQPQH
J gene: TRBJ2-7; clone size: few; V gene: TRBV9; CDR3 protein: ASSVGLAGGGEQY
J gene: TRBJ1-5; clone size: -; V gene: TRBV19; CDR3 protein: ASSMTGGEYSNQPQH
J gene: TRBJ2-5; clone size: few; V gene: TRBV5-1; CDR3 protein: ASSRGGDVQETQY
J gene: TRBJ2-1; clone size: -; V gene: TRBV6-1; CDR3 protein: ASSAGQGARLADNEQF
J gene: TRBJ1-4; clone size: few; V gene: TRBV4-1; CDR3 protein: ASSQPGQGEKLF
J gene: TRBJ2-3; clone size: -; V gene: TRBV7-2; CDR3 protein: ASSSRRGRSTDTQY
J gene: TRBJ2-7; clone size: few; V gene: TRBV5-1; CDR3 protein: ASSLVTVSSYEQY
J gene: TRBJ2-7; clone size: -; V gene: TRBV5-5; CDR3 protein: ASSFASGRNEQY
J gene: TRBJ1-4; clone size: -; V gene: TRBV12-2; CDR3 protein: ASRFTTGAPNEKLF
J gene: TRBJ2-7; clone size: -; V gene: TRBV5-1; CDR3 protein: ASSSDSGYEQY